The rows below give T cell receptor beta chains drawn from one sample of a study of shared clonotypes between healthy human individuals. Assay used: immunoSEQ multiplex PCR; TCRdb lists only in-frame clones, some missing. The table shows about 2 million clones, with 85% to 95% occurring only once. Sequenced material: naive CD4+ T cells sorted from blood. Every receptor here comes from a young man in good health. Each CDR3 is given with its conserved first and last residue. The D gene is left open where the match is weak. Rows give clone size only sometimes, using once, few, many, or a class for an expanded clone.

d_call	v_call	clone_size	j_call	cdr3_nt	cdr3_aa
TRBD2	TRBV10-1	NA	TRBJ2-2	TGCGCCAGCAGTGACCCGACTAGCGGGGCCGGGGAGCTGTTTTTT	CASSDPTSGAGELFF
TRBD2	TRBV5-1	NA	TRBJ2-1	TGCGCCAGCAGCCCGGGACTAGCGGGAAACAATGAGCAGTTCTTC	CASSPGLAGNNEQFF
TRBD1	TRBV5-4	once	TRBJ1-2	TGTGCCAGCAGCGCCTTCCCGGGACAGGGTGGCTACACCTTC	CASSAFPGQGGYTF
TRBD2	TRBV6-5	NA	TRBJ2-3	TGTGCCAGCAGTAGGACTAGCGGGAGAACAGATACGCAGTATTTT	CASSRTSGRTDTQYF
NA	TRBV25-1	NA	TRBJ1-1	TGTGCCAGCAGTGAATCCGGGGGATTGAACACTGAAGCTTTCTTT	CASSESGGLNTEAFF
NA	TRBV9	NA	TRBJ1-1	TGTGCCAGCAGCCCTAGGACCGGGAACACTGAAGCTTTCTTT	CASSPRTGNTEAFF
TRBD1	TRBV6-5	NA	TRBJ1-2	TGTGCCAGCAGTCCGACAGGGGGTCGGGTTGGCTACACCTTC	CASSPTGGRVGYTF
NA	TRBV2	NA	TRBJ1-5	TGTGCCAGCAGTGACTTTAGCAATCAGCCCCAGCATTTT	CASSDFSNQPQHF
NA	TRBV28	NA	TRBJ1-4	TGTGCCAGCAGTGCGTTACAGGTGGCGACTAATGAAAAACTGTTTTTT	CASSALQVATNEKLFF
NA	TRBV5-4	NA	TRBJ2-3	TGTGCCAGCAGTCTCCAGGGCACAGATACGCAGTATTTT	CASSLQGTDTQYF
NA	TRBV6-5	NA	TRBJ2-7	TGTGCCAGCGCCGAAGGACTCTTCTACGAGCAGTACTTC	CASAEGLFYEQYF
TRBD1	TRBV30	NA	TRBJ1-4	TGTGCCTGGGCAGGGGGGCTTTCAGAAAAACTGTTTTTT	CAWAGGLSEKLFF
TRBD1	TRBV10-3	NA	TRBJ1-2	TGTGCCATCAGTGAGTCAGGAACAGGGGATGGCTACACCTTC	CAISESGTGDGYTF
NA	TRBV15	NA	TRBJ1-1	TGTGCCACCAGCAGAGATTACGGGGGGAACACTGAAGCTTTCTTT	CATSRDYGGNTEAFF
NA	TRBV7-2	NA	TRBJ2-2	TGTGCCAGCAGCTTAGCACCTGCGAACACCGGGGAGCTGTTTTTT	CASSLAPANTGELFF
NA	TRBV9	once	TRBJ2-1	TGTGCCAGCAGTGCCTATGGCCACAATGAGCAGTTCTTC	CASSAYGHNEQFF
NA	TRBV10-2	NA	TRBJ1-6	TGCGCCAGCCGGGACACGGCACTCGGATCCTATAATTCACCCCTCCACTTT	CASRDTALGSYNSPLHF
NA	TRBV30	NA	TRBJ1-1	TGTGCCTGGAGTGTACGGGGGCAGCTCAGACCTGAAGCTTTCTTT	CAWSVRGQLRPEAFF
NA	TRBV30	NA	TRBJ2-1	TGTGCCTGGAGCTTACATGAGCAGTTCTTC	CAWSLHEQFF
NA	TRBV4-1	NA	TRBJ2-7	TGCGCCAGCAGCCAAGAGGGAGGAGGGTTCTACGAGCAGTACTTC	CASSQEGGGFYEQYF
TRBD1	TRBV7-8	NA	TRBJ2-7	TGTGCCAGCAGCTTCGAAGGCTCAGGGGGCTACGAGCAGTACTTC	CASSFEGSGGYEQYF
NA	TRBV18	NA	TRBJ2-7	TGTGCCAGCTCACCAAATGTGGGGTTCTACGAGCAGTACTTC	CASSPNVGFYEQYF
NA	TRBV28	NA	TRBJ1-5	TGTGCCAGCAGACTTTCCGGGGGGAATCAGCCCCAGCATTTT	CASRLSGGNQPQHF
NA	TRBV29-1	NA	TRBJ1-2	TGCAGCGTTGGGGAGGGGCAGAACTATGGCTACACCTTC	CSVGEGQNYGYTF
NA	TRBV10-3	NA	TRBJ1-1	TGTGCCATCAGTGACTTCACGAACACTGAAGCTTTCTTT	CAISDFTNTEAFF
TRBD2	TRBV5-6	NA	TRBJ2-5	TGTGCCAGCAGCTGGACTAGCGGACAAATCGGAGAGACCCAGTACTTC	CASSWTSGQIGETQYF
NA	TRBV5-1	NA	TRBJ1-6	TGCGCCAGCAGCCCAGGACAAAATAATTCACCCCTCCACTTT	CASSPGQNNSPLHF
NA	TRBV7-2	NA	TRBJ2-7	TGTGCCAGCAGCCCGAGACCCACAATGTACGAGCAGTACTTC	CASSPRPTMYEQYF
TRBD1	TRBV28	once	TRBJ1-2	TGTGCCAGCAGGGCGCAGGGGGGCGCGGTGAGGTATGGCTACACCTTC	CASRAQGGAVRYGYTF
NA	TRBV5-1	NA	TRBJ2-2	TGCGCCAGCAGCTTATCGGGGGGCGGCACCGGGGAGCTGTTTTTT	CASSLSGGGTGELFF
TRBD1	TRBV6-5	NA	TRBJ2-3	TGTGCCAGCAGTCCGACAGGGTGGGATACGCAGTATTTT	CASSPTGWDTQYF
NA	TRBV27	NA	TRBJ2-3	TGTGCCAGCGGAAGCAGCACAGATACGCAGTATTTT	CASGSSTDTQYF
NA	TRBV7-2	NA	TRBJ1-1	TGTGCCAGCAGCTTAGATAGAGGGGACGTATCGAACACTGAAGCTTTCTTT	CASSLDRGDVSNTEAFF
TRBD1	TRBV2	NA	TRBJ1-2	TGTGCCAGCGTTTGGGACAGACCGCCTGGCTACACCTTC	CASVWDRPPGYTF
TRBD2	TRBV18	NA	TRBJ2-2	TGTGCCAGCTCGTCCCTAGCGGTCCCCGGGGAGCTGTTTTTT	CASSSLAVPGELFF
NA	TRBV7-9	NA	TRBJ2-1	TGTGCCAGCAGCTTAGCGCAAGGGGCCCCAGATGAGCAGTTCTTC	CASSLAQGAPDEQFF
TRBD2	TRBV6-5	NA	TRBJ2-7	TGTGCCAGCAGTTACAGTTCTAGCGGGGGTCACGAGCAGTACTTC	CASSYSSSGGHEQYF
NA	TRBV30	once	TRBJ2-5	TGTGCCTGGAGTCGTCAAGAGACCCAGTACTTC	CAWSRQETQYF
TRBD1	TRBV2	NA	TRBJ1-5	TGTGCCGGCCAACAGGGGCCGCATCAGCCCCAGCATTTT	CAGQQGPHQPQHF
TRBD2	TRBV6-5	NA	TRBJ2-2	TGTGCCAGCATGAGCGGGAGCAGCACCGGGGAGCTGTTTTTT	CASMSGSSTGELFF
TRBD1	TRBV6-5	NA	TRBJ2-1	TGTGCCAGCTCGAGGGGGCTTACCTACAATGAGCAGTTCTTC	CASSRGLTYNEQFF
TRBD1	TRBV2	NA	TRBJ2-1	TGTGCCGGACGAAGGGCAGGGACAGGGTCCAACAATGAGCAGTTCTTC	CAGRRAGTGSNNEQFF
NA	TRBV9	NA	TRBJ1-5	TGTGCCAGCAGCGTAGACGGGGGGGACCAGCCCCAGCATTTT	CASSVDGGDQPQHF
TRBD1	TRBV19	NA	TRBJ1-1	TGTGCCAGTAGTATCGGGACAGAGAACACTGAAGCTTTCTTT	CASSIGTENTEAFF
TRBD2	TRBV6-5	NA	TRBJ2-5	TGTGCCAGCAGAACTAGCGGGAGGGAGACCCAGTACTTC	CASRTSGRETQYF
TRBD1	TRBV6-1	NA	TRBJ1-6	TGTGCCAGCAGTGGGGGACAGGTGAATTCACCCCTCCACTTT	CASSGGQVNSPLHF
TRBD1	TRBV10-1	NA	TRBJ2-2	TGCGCCAGCTCCACAGGGGGCCGCGACACCGGGGAGCTGTTTTTT	CASSTGGRDTGELFF
NA	TRBV6-1	NA	TRBJ2-7	TGTGCCAGCAGTGGGGGCGGCGAGCAGTACTTC	CASSGGGEQYF
NA	TRBV28	NA	TRBJ1-2	TGTGCCAGCAGAACTGGGGAAATCGGCTATGGCTACACCTTC	CASRTGEIGYGYTF
NA	TRBV10-3	once	TRBJ2-4	TGTGCCACTATGAGGGCCTCGGGGGAAAACATTCAGTACTTC	CATMRASGENIQYF
NA	TRBV6-5	NA	TRBJ2-1	TGTGCCAGCAGCCAAACCACAGGCAATGAGCAGTTCTTC	CASSQTTGNEQFF
NA	TRBV30	NA	TRBJ1-5	TGTGCCTGGAGTAAGTGGGGTGGCAATCAGCCCCAGCATTTT	CAWSKWGGNQPQHF
TRBD2	TRBV7-9	NA	TRBJ2-1	TGTGCCAGCAGCTCCCAGCGGGAGTCTTACAATGAGCAGTTCTTC	CASSSQRESYNEQFF
TRBD2	TRBV4-1	NA	TRBJ2-3	TGCGCCAGCAGCCAAGGACTAGCGGAAGATACGCAGTATTTT	CASSQGLAEDTQYF
NA	TRBV20-1	once	TRBJ2-1	TGCAGTGCTACTAGGGGTTTGGAGCAGTTCTTC	CSATRGLEQFF
NA	TRBV5-1	NA	TRBJ1-1	TGCGCCAGCAGCTTGGTGGGGACAAGGAACACTGAAGCTTTCTTT	CASSLVGTRNTEAFF
NA	TRBV18	NA	TRBJ2-1	TGTGCCAGCTCTCTCTCGAGCGTCAATGAGCAGTTCTTC	CASSLSSVNEQFF
TRBD2	TRBV7-2	NA	TRBJ2-7	TGTGCCAGCAGCCCAAACGGGGGGGCAGGCTACGAGCAGTACTTC	CASSPNGGAGYEQYF
TRBD2	TRBV11-2	NA	TRBJ2-2	TGTGCCAGCAGCTCCTACGGACTAGCGGGAATTAACACCGGGGAGCTGTTTTTT	CASSSYGLAGINTGELFF